This T cell receptor (beta chain) was found in a study of blood T cell repertoires in COVID-19. Study at large: The United States, Italy and Spain were the sources of the acute and convalescent COVID-19 samples.

Methods used by the authors: Amplification of reference gene primers provided the estimated nucleated cell counts. Profiling relied on immunoSEQ multiplex PCR, and the TCRdb table lists in-frame clones only, not all of them. V and J calls and clone size are copied from that table; D and trimming were computed from the DNA. The sample records around 300,000 clones, roughly 90% being singletons. The V gene's germline CDR1 is MNHNY and CDR2 SVGAGI (reference sequence). J was trimmed by 2 bases and V by 6 bases; bases with no gene match: 5. The CDR3 is 14 amino acids. Sequenced input: peripheral blood. The sequence derives from a man between 18 and 29 years old with active or convalescent COVID-19. The chain carries TRBV6-6 and TRBJ2-5, with 8 positions matching TRBD1. CDR3 DNA: TGTGCCAGCAGACAAAGGGACAGGCAAGAGACCCAGTACTTC. It is translated as CASRQRDRQETQYF.